This TCR beta chain was sequenced during a study of T cells after yellow fever vaccination. Looking at the study overall: Fractions of limited cellularity were prepared by means of SMART-Seq v4 Ultra Low Input.

The V end was cut by 0 bases, the J end by 4 bases, with 15 bases between. The CDR3 has 16 residues. Germline CDR1 and CDR2: SGHRS and YFSETQ. TCRdb re-derived calls from the 5' RACE reads in MiXCR, one entry per CDR3 protein. Here the sample spans around 500,000 distinct CDR3 sequences, 20% to 25% being singletons. The study's findings and limits: Weaker, the secondary response peaked sooner, at day 5 versus 15.

Note on this clonotype: Its antigen remains unknown.

The sample consisted of PBMCs, taken 21 days after the first yellow fever vaccination. The genes are TRBV5-1 and TRBJ2-3; a weak D match, TRBD1 (6 bases). This TCR came from a man between 18 and 29 years old who received the YFV17D yellow fever vaccine. The CDR3, as DNA: TGCGCCAGCAGCTTGGCACAGGGTGCAGGGTCAGATACGCAGTATTTT. Translating it yields CASSLAQGAGSDTQYF.